This T cell receptor beta chain was identified during a study of T cell repertoires in cytomegalovirus infection. Overall study: Through public TCR beta signatures, both CMV infection and matching HLA type were indicated.

Comment on this clonotype: Its antigen is undetermined.

One entry per CDR3 protein, called by TCRdb with MiXCR from the reads. Of some 600,000 distinct CDR3 sequences detected, roughly 26% appear once; the ten largest clones hold 6.5% to 10%. Study-wide points: HLA-C-restricted TCR beta clonotypes specific for CMV led the ex vivo response. Carriers of CMV plus the relevant HLA were identified by cumulative public TCR beta family frequency.

The CDR3 runs 14 residues. Trimming removed 7 bases at V and 4 bases at J, with 14 bases between. The J gene is TRBJ2-1, the V gene TRBV12-3 or TRBV12-4; perhaps D is TRBD1 or TRBD2 (5 bases each). Sequencing was performed on CD8+ T cells from PBMCs. The origin of this receptor is a human donor in good health (CMV status not recorded). Some clones in this sample may be carry-over from other donors' samples. The CDR3 spells CASTPGTSYNEQFF. In DNA form, the CDR3 reads TGTGCCAGCACCCCCGGGACGTCGTACAATGAGCAGTTCTTC.